The clone carrying this T cell receptor (beta chain) came up a few times. Antigen: not known. The data originate from a study of blood T cells in healthy people across ages. Findings of the study overall: In long-lived donors, naive CD4+ cell counts and diversity exceeded those of aged donors. Roughly linear declines in TCR beta diversity per million T cells occurred with age.

With a J-beta primer mix and a sample-barcoded 5' primer, a second PCR ran 7 to 11 cycles. Each cDNA molecule, via a template-switch adaptor with 12 random nucleotides, was tagged. TCRdb re-analysed the 5' RACE reads in MiXCR, keeping a single row per CDR3 protein. This table has approximately 1.5 million distinct CDR3 sequences, approximately 43% appearing once. This CDR3 has 14 residues. Germline values: CDR1 SQVTM, CDR2 ANQGSEA. V trimming: 6 bases; J trimming: 3 bases; junction bases outside the gene matches: 7. Material for sequencing was blood. This chain links TRBV29-1 with TRBJ2-1; 8 positions agree with TRBD1. The clonotype originates from a woman aged 18-29 years in good health. The CDR3 region has the DNA TGCAGCGTCCTCTGGGACAGGCTCTACAATGAGCAGTTCTTC. It encodes CSVLWDRLYNEQFF.